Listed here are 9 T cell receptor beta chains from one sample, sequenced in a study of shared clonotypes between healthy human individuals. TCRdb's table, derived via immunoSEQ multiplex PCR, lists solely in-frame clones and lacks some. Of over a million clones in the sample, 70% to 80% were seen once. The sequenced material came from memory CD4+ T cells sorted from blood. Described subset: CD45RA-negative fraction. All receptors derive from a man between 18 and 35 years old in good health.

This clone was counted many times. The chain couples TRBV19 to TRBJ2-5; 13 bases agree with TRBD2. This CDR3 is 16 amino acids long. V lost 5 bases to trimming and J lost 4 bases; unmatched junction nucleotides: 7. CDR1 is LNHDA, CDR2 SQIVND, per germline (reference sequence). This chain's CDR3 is CASSPQLAGGRETQYF. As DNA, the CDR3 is TGTGCCAGTAGTCCTCAACTAGCGGGGGGGCGAGAGACCCAGTACTTC.

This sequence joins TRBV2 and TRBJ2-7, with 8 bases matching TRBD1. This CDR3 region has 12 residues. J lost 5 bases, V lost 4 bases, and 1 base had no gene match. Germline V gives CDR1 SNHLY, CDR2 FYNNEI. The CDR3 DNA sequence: TGTGCCAGCAGTGGGGACAGGCACGAGCAGTACTTC. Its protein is CASSGDRHEQYF. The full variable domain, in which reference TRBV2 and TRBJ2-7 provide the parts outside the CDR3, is EPEVTQTPSHQVTQMGQEVILRCVPISNHLYFYWYRQILGQKVEFLVSFYNNEISEKSEIFDDQFSVERPDGSNFTLKIRSTKLEDSAMYFCASSGDRHEQYFGPGTRLTVT.

The CDR3 DNA reads as TGTGCCAGCAGTTCCCCGACTTATCAAGAGACCCAGTACTTC. Translation: CASSSPTYQETQYF. The chain is built from TRBV28 and TRBJ2-5; D is unresolved. The CDR3 has 14 amino acids. Trimming left V 4 bases short and J 2 bases short, with 11 bases between. Germline V gives CDR1 MDHEN, CDR2 SYDVKM.

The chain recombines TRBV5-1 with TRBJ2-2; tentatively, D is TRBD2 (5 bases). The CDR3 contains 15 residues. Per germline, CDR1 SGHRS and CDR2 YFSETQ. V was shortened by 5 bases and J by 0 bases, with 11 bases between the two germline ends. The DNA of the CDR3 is TGCGCCAGCAGGGAGGACTCCCCGAACACCGGGGAGCTGTTTTTT. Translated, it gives CASREDSPNTGELFF.

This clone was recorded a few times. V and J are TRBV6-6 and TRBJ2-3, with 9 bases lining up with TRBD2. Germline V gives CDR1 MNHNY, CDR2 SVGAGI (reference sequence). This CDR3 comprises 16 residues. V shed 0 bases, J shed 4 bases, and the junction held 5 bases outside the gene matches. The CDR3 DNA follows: TGTGCCAGCAGTTACTCCGGCGGGAGGGGGTCAGATACGCAGTATTTT. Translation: CASSYSGGRGSDTQYF.

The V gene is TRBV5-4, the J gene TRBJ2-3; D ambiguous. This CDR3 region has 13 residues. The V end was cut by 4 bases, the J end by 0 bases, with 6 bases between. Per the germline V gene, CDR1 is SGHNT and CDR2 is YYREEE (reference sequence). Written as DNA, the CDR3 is TGTGCCAGCAGCGTCCAGAGCACAGATACGCAGTATTTT. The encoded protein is CASSVQSTDTQYF.

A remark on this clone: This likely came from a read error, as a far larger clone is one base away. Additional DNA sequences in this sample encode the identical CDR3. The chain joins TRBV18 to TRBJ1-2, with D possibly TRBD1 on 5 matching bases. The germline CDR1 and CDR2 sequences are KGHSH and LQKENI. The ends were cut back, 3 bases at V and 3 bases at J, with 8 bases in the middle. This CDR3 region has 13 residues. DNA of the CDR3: TGTGCCAGCTCACCCGGGACGGACTATGGCTACACCTTC. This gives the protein CASSPGTDYGYTF.

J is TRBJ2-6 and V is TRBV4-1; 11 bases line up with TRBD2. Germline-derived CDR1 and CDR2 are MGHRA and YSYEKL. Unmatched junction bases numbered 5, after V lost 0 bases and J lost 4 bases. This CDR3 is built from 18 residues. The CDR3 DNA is TGCGCCAGCAGCCAAGAGGTAGCGGGGGGGCTCGGGGCCAACGTCCTGACTTTC. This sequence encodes CASSQEVAGGLGANVLTF.

The CDR3 coding sequence is TGTGCCAGCAGTCCTACCAGAGGCCATGGCTACACCTTC. Protein product: CASSPTRGHGYTF. The V call is TRBV6-5, the J call TRBJ1-2; no clear D. The germline V gene has CDR1 MNHEY and CDR2 SVGAGI. The CDR3 loop spans 13 amino acids. Trimming left V 5 bases short and J 6 bases short, with 13 bases between.